The clone carrying this TCR beta chain was found a few times. Repertoires were generated with immunoSEQ multiplex PCR, while TCRdb's copy carries only in-frame clones and drops some. Of roughly 160,000 clones listed, over 90% are singletons. The V gene's germline CDR1 is SGHRS and CDR2 YFSETQ. CDR3 length: 15 residues. V gave up 4 bases and J gave up 1 base, with 11 bases separating them. The sample belongs to a study of control samples from healthy donors and cancer patients. The receptor was derived from a young woman in good health. Sequencing was performed on blood. V is TRBV5-1 and J is TRBJ2-2; D tentatively fits TRBD1 or TRBD2 (5 bases each). CDR3 protein: CASSVGTQNTGELFF. The CDR3 DNA is TGCGCCAGCAGCGTCGGGACCCAGAACACCGGGGAGCTGTTTTTT.